Detailed here is one TCR beta chain. Antigen specificity is unknown. This CDR3 has 16 residues. Germline loops: CDR1 SNHLY, CDR2 FYNNEI. The V gene end was trimmed by 2 bases and the J gene end by 0 bases; junction bases not matched to a gene: 7. Using a J-beta primer mix together with a sample-barcoded 5' primer, a second PCR was run for roughly 7 to 11 cycles. The yield of each sample was at least 2.5 million CDR3-containing paired-end reads. TCRdb passed the 5' RACE reads through MiXCR, listing each CDR3 protein once. The sample consists of around 1,000,000 distinct CDR3 sequences, 25% of them appearing once. The data stem from a study of blood T cells in healthy people across ages. Study-level points and caveats: With age, beta diversity per million T cells declined roughly linearly, significantly by over 35.

This sample was shared with a second study, whose subject was T cells of mothers and their children. From that report: A few healthy Caucasian mothers gave samples, and so did their six children.

The chain employs TRBV2 and TRBJ2-7, with 7 bases aligning to TRBD2. Sequencing was performed on blood. The clonotype comes from a girl aged 2-9 years in good health. Here the CDR3 reads CASSEYGGSSSYEQYF. In nucleotides, the CDR3 is TGTGCCAGCAGTGAATACGGGGGGTCCAGCTCCTACGAGCAGTACTTC.